Listed below are T cell receptor beta chains from one sample, sequenced in a study of T cell repertoires in cytomegalovirus infection. TCRdb reanalysed the reads using MiXCR and keeps one entry per CDR3 protein. The sample yields under 200,000 distinct CDR3 sequences, under 20% seen once. Sequencing was carried out using CD8+ T cells from PBMCs. These receptors were collected from a human donor in good health (CMV status not recorded). Some clones in this sample may be carry-over from other donors' samples. Both conserved end residues are part of each CDR3. The order of the fields is CDR3 length, J gene, clone size, V gene, D gene, CDR3 DNA, CDR3 protein. A D gene is named only where the DNA matches it firmly. Rows may omit the clone size; those that give it use once, few, many or a size class.

>13|TRBJ2-1|few|TRBV28|NA
TGTGCCAGCAGTTGGACAGTTTACAATGAGCAGTTCTTC
CASSWTVYNEQFF
>16|TRBJ2-7|NA|TRBV7-6|NA
TGTGCCAGCAGCTCCACCGACCATTTCAAGGCGAGCGAGCAGTACTTC
CASSSTDHFKASEQYF
>11|TRBJ2-1|NA|TRBV6-6|NA
TGTGCCAGCCGGTGGTACAATGAGCAGTTCTTC
CASRWYNEQFF
>13|TRBJ2-1|NA|TRBV7-2|NA
TGTGCCAGCAGCAGAGGGGTTTTGTATGAGCAGTTCTTC
CASSRGVLYEQFF
>16|TRBJ2-3|NA|TRBV14|NA
TGTGCCAGCAGCCAAGACTTTTACAGGGAAACAGATACGCAGTATTTT
CASSQDFYRETDTQYF
>15|TRBJ1-2|few|TRBV4-2|NA
TGTGCCAGCAGCCAAGATATTGGGGCAGGGGATGGCTACACCTTC
CASSQDIGAGDGYTF
>15|TRBJ2-7|NA|TRBV7-6|TRBD1
TGTGCCAGCAGCTTAGCGTCTGAAGGGGGCGGCGAGCAGTACTTC
CASSLASEGGGEQYF
>13|TRBJ2-7|NA|TRBV10-2|TRBD1
TGCGCCAGCAGTGAGGGACAGGGTTCCGAGCAGTACTTC
CASSEGQGSEQYF
>17|TRBJ2-4|few|TRBV7-2|TRBD2
TGTGCCAGCAGCTACATAGCGGGGGGGTCGGACAAAAACATTCAGTACTTC
CASSYIAGGSDKNIQYF
>15|TRBJ2-1|NA|TRBV7-9|NA
TGTGCCAGCAGACAACGGGACTCTCTGAGCGATGAGCAGTTCTTC
CASRQRDSLSDEQFF
>14|TRBJ2-4|few|TRBV6-2/TRBV6-3|TRBD1
TGTGCCAGTCGAGGACAGGGCGGCAAAAACATTCAGTACTTC
CASRGQGGKNIQYF
>15|TRBJ2-4|NA|TRBV15|TRBD1
TGTGCCACCAGCCATTACAGGGGAGCCAAAAACATTCAGTACTTC
CATSHYRGAKNIQYF
>13|TRBJ1-5|many|TRBV27|NA
TGTGCCAGCAGTTTAGACAGCAATCAGCCCCAGCATTTT
CASSLDSNQPQHF
>15|TRBJ2-2|few|TRBV9|TRBD2
TGTGCCAGCAGCGTAGCCCAGCGGGGCACCGGGGAGCTGTTTTTT
CASSVAQRGTGELFF
>14|TRBJ2-6|NA|TRBV29-1|NA
TGCAGCGTTGAGGGCAACTCTGGGGCCAACGTCCTGACTTTC
CSVEGNSGANVLTF
>16|TRBJ2-1|NA|TRBV28|TRBD2
TGTGCCAGCAGCAGTATCCTAGCGGGAGGCGGGAGTGAGCAGTTCTTC
CASSSILAGGGSEQFF
>16|TRBJ2-7|NA|TRBV7-8|TRBD1
TGTGCCAGCAGCTCCGTACAGGGGGTGATGTCCTACGAGCAGTACTTC
CASSSVQGVMSYEQYF
>15|TRBJ2-2|NA|TRBV4-3|TRBD1
TGCGCCAGCAGCCAGTATTCGACAGGGGTCGGGGAGCTGTTTTTT
CASSQYSTGVGELFF
>16|TRBJ1-6|few|TRBV7-6|NA
TGTGCCAGCAGCCCAGAGCTCGGGGGCTATAATTCACCCCTCCACTTT
CASSPELGGYNSPLHF
>13|TRBJ2-7|few|TRBV20-1|TRBD1
TGCAGTGCTCTGGACAGGGTGGCCTACGAGCAGTACTTC
CSALDRVAYEQYF
>16|TRBJ2-2|few|TRBV28|NA
TGTGCCAGCAGTTTTTCAGGCACAGAAGACTCCGGGGAGCTGTTTTTT
CASSFSGTEDSGELFF
>15|TRBJ2-7|few|TRBV7-2|TRBD2
TGTGCCAGCAGCCTTGGGGCTAGCGGGGGCTACGAGCAGTACTTC
CASSLGASGGYEQYF
>14|TRBJ2-1|many|TRBV7-2|NA
TGTGCCAGCAGCTTGGGCGGGTATTACAATGAGCAGTTCTTC
CASSLGGYYNEQFF
>13|TRBJ1-2|few|TRBV28|NA
TGTGCCAGCAGTTACCACAGGATGTGGGGCTACACCTTC
CASSYHRMWGYTF
>15|TRBJ2-5|NA|TRBV6-6|TRBD2
TGTGCCAGCAGTTACGGGGGGGGGTACCAAGAGACCCAGTACTTC
CASSYGGGYQETQYF
>12|TRBJ2-3|NA|TRBV10-3|NA
TGTGCCATCAGTGAGGGAACAGATACGCAGTATTTT
CAISEGTDTQYF
>15|TRBJ2-3|few|TRBV7-2|NA
TGTGCCAGCAGCTTAGGTGCTAGAAACACAGATACGCAGTATTTT
CASSLGARNTDTQYF
>13|TRBJ1-1|NA|TRBV2|NA
TGTGCCAGCAGTGAGGGATCTCGTACTGAAGCTTTCTTT
CASSEGSRTEAFF
>14|TRBJ2-5|NA|TRBV7-2|NA
TGTGCCAGCAGCTTATCGGATACCCAAGAGACCCAGTACTTC
CASSLSDTQETQYF
>14|TRBJ2-7|few|TRBV5-1|NA
TGCGCCAGCAGCCCCGGAAACGATAAAGAAGAGCAGTACTTC
CASSPGNDKEEQYF
>17|TRBJ2-7|few|TRBV28|TRBD2
TGTGCCAGCAGCCTAGGGACGGGAACTAGCGGGGGATACGAGCAGTACTTC
CASSLGTGTSGGYEQYF
>16|TRBJ2-2|NA|TRBV28|NA
TGTGCCAGCAGCCCCAGGGGCGGGCCGAACACCGGGGAGCTGTTTTTT
CASSPRGGPNTGELFF
>16|TRBJ2-4|NA|TRBV7-9|NA
TGTGCCAGCAGCTTAGAGTTGGCGAAAGCCAAAAACATTCAGTACTTC
CASSLELAKAKNIQYF
>14|TRBJ2-4|few|TRBV5-1|NA
TGCGCCAGCAGCGAAAGACAGGGACTAAACATTCAGTACTTC
CASSERQGLNIQYF
>17|TRBJ2-1|few|TRBV9|TRBD2
TGTGCCAGCAGCCCGGGAGGGCTAGCGGGTGTATACAATGAGCAGTTCTTC
CASSPGGLAGVYNEQFF
>17|TRBJ1-4|NA|TRBV20-1|NA
TGCAGTGCTAGGGGTCCGGCAGAGACGGCAACTAATGAAAAACTGTTTTTT
CSARGPAETATNEKLFF
>18|TRBJ2-1|NA|TRBV13|TRBD2
TGTGCCAGCAGCTTGGGGACTAGCGGGAGGGATCACTACAATGAGCAGTTCTTC
CASSLGTSGRDHYNEQFF
>16|TRBJ2-1|many|TRBV6-5|NA
TGTGCCAGCAGTCCCCCCCAGGGGAGCCTATACAATGAGCAGTTCTTC
CASSPPQGSLYNEQFF